The 15 T cell receptor beta chains below were found in one sample sequenced in a study of T cells in Graves' hyperthyroidism and ophthalmopathy (dated by TCRdb to between 2018 and 2020). Library preparation employed multiplex PCR. Reads for this sample came from an Illumina HiSeq 2000. The TCR beta CDR3 regions were amplified from RNA transcripts. The first round of RT-PCR for the TCR CDR3 was performed with the HTBI primer set and the Qiagen OneStep RT-PCR kit. TCRdb took the public reads, trimmed them with fastp at Q25, ran MiXCR for clone calling and kept in-frame beta chains. Rows are unified per CDR3 protein, each entry keeping the most common DNA and genes. Present in this sample are about 300,000 distinct CDR3 sequences, around 20% of which were seen just once. The ten largest clones represent 35% to 40% of the sample. The sample consisted of blood. The receptor source for this set is a man in his fifties or sixties with Graves' ophthalmopathy.

On this clonotype itself: Just one base apart from a much larger clone, this may be a read error. No conserved phenylalanine or tryptophan ends this CDR3, so it is likely a read error. The chain links TRBV28 to TRBJ2-5; D possibly corresponds to TRBD2 (7 bases). The CDR3 contains 13 residues. V was trimmed by 3 bases and J by 5 bases, leaving 10 bases between them. Germline CDR1 is MDHEN and CDR2 is SYDVKM. The chain's CDR3 is CASSLRGGETQYL. For the CDR3, the DNA is TGTGCCAGCAGTTTGAGGGGGGGGGAGACCCAGTACCTC.

This clonotype occurred many times. This sequence joins TRBV12-3 or TRBV12-4 and TRBJ2-7; TRBD2 matches at 7 bases. V lost 3 bases to trimming and J lost 5 bases; unmatched junction nucleotides: 7. This CDR3 contains 14 residues. Here the CDR3 reads CASSLMAGENEQYF. DNA for the CDR3: TGTGCCAGCAGTTTGATGGCGGGAGAAAACGAGCAGTACTTC.

The table lists this clonotype with many counts. J is TRBJ2-1 and V is TRBV11-2, with D possibly called TRBD1 or TRBD2 (5 bases each). The CDR3 sequence is 14 residues long. CDR1 is SGHAT and CDR2 is FQNNGV in the germline V gene. The V and J ends lost 0 bases and 6 bases respectively, with 9 bases between them. CDR3 region: CASSLEAGSNEQFF. The CDR3 DNA is TGTGCCAGCAGCTTAGAGGCAGGGAGCAATGAGCAGTTCTTC.

The chain recombines TRBV28 with TRBJ1-2, with TRBD1 identical over 7 bases. CDR1 is MDHEN, CDR2 SYDVKM, per germline. The junction had 2 bases not matched to a gene; V was cut back by 2 bases and J by 2 bases. The CDR3 loop spans 14 amino acids. The CDR3 nucleotides read TGTGCCAGCAGTTTAACAGGGGCAAACTATGGCTACACCTTC. Translation: CASSLTGANYGYTF.

The chain carries TRBV7-9 and TRBJ2-5; 8 bases are shared with TRBD1. Germline CDR1 SEHNR, CDR2 FQNEAQ (reference sequence). V shed 2 bases, J shed 2 bases, and the junction held 19 bases outside the gene matches. The CDR3 is made up of 20 amino acids. The CDR3 spells CASSLTFAVYTGGHQETQYF. The CDR3 DNA follows: TGTGCCAGCAGCTTAACCTTTGCAGTTTATACAGGGGGGCATCAAGAGACCCAGTACTTC. Complete variable domain (other parts from reference TRBV7-9 and TRBJ2-5): DTGVSQNPRHKITKRGQNVTFRCDPISEHNRLYWYRQTLGQGPEFLTYFQNEAQLEKSRLLSDRFSAERPKGSFSTLEIQRTEQGDSAMYLCASSLTFAVYTGGHQETQYFGPGTRLLVL.

The table lists this clonotype with a few counts. The V gene is TRBV20-1, the J gene TRBJ2-1; the D is unclear. V lost 6 bases, J lost 7 bases, and 19 bases lay in between. Per germline, CDR1 DFQATT and CDR2 SNEGSKA (reference sequence). The CDR3 has 14 amino acids. The CDR3 region has the DNA TGCAGTGCAATGACCCCAGCGTTATTGAATGAGCAGTTCTTC. Amino acids: CSAMTPALLNEQFF.

This clonotype was seen only a few times. The chain couples TRBV13 to TRBJ2-1, with no clear D. The CDR3 is 15 residues long. Trimming stripped 5 bases from V and 1 base from J, with 12 bases between. Germline assignment: CDR1 PRHDT and CDR2 FYEKMQ (reference sequence). The CDR3 is CASSPSERSYNEQFF. The CDR3 DNA sequence: TGTGCCAGCAGCCCGTCCGAACGGTCCTACAATGAGCAGTTCTTC.

Written as DNA, the CDR3 is TGTGCCAGCAGCGTAATGGAGGTCTCCTCTGGAAACACCATATATTTT. Amino acids: CASSVMEVSSGNTIYF. The rearrangement joins TRBV9 to TRBJ1-3; D is ambiguous. The length of the CDR3 is 16 residues. The germline gives CDR1 SGDLS, CDR2 YYNGEE. Deletions cut 1 base from V and 0 bases from J, with 11 bases between.

This clonotype was seen a handful of times. This chain uses TRBV5-1 with TRBJ1-2; D is unclear. Germline loops: CDR1 SGHRS, CDR2 YFSETQ. Trimming cost V 0 bases and J 3 bases, with 9 bases left between them. CDR3 length: 14 residues. CDR3 sequence: CASSLEWVDYGYTF. As DNA, the CDR3 is TGCGCCAGCAGCTTGGAATGGGTGGACTATGGCTACACCTTC.

The sample holds a few counts of this clonotype. The rearrangement links TRBV4-1 to TRBJ2-7; TRBD2 matches 7 bases. The germline V gene encodes CDR1 MGHRA and CDR2 YSYEKL. J was trimmed by 3 bases and V by 1 base; bases with no gene match: 9. The CDR3 spans 16 residues. The CDR3 nucleotides are TGCGCCAGCAGCCAAGCTGGGACTACCCTAGGCTACGAGCAGTACTTC. Translating it yields CASSQAGTTLGYEQYF.

This clonotype was observed at least ten times. The rearrangement joins TRBV30 to TRBJ2-1; weak D call: TRBD2 (6 bases). Trimming took off 1 base at V and 1 base at J, with 8 bases between the two ends. Germline-derived CDR1 and CDR2 are GTSNPN and SVGIG (reference sequence). The CDR3 loop spans 14 amino acids. This CDR3 reads CAWSGRASYNEQFF. CDR3 sequence (DNA): TGTGCCTGGAGTGGGAGGGCGTCCTACAATGAGCAGTTCTTC.

This clonotype was detected only a few times. The chain couples TRBV20-1 to TRBJ1-3, with 7 bases lining up with TRBD1. V was pared by 6 bases and J by 2 bases, with 7 bases of the junction left unmatched. The CDR3 sequence is 14 residues long. The germline V gene has CDR1 DFQATT and CDR2 SNEGSKA (reference sequence). The CDR3 sequence is CSAAGQTAGNTIYF. Written as DNA, the CDR3 is TGCAGTGCGGCGGGACAGACTGCTGGAAACACCATATATTTT.

This CDR3 is CASSQGPAGSYNEQFF. The DNA for the CDR3 is TGTGCCAGCAGCCAAGGCCCAGCGGGGTCCTACAATGAGCAGTTCTTC. This sequence joins TRBV14 and TRBJ2-1, with 7 bases aligning to TRBD2. There are 16 residues in the CDR3. Germline V gives CDR1 SGHDN, CDR2 FVKESK. The J segment lost 1 base and the V segment lost 1 base, leaving 4 bases of the junction unmatched.

This clonotype has ten or more counts. The V call is TRBV7-9, the J call TRBJ1-1; D is undetermined. Trimming removed 5 bases from V and 7 bases from J, with 14 bases in between. The CDR3 length is 13 residues. Germline CDR1 and CDR2: SEHNR and FQNEAQ (reference sequence). Here the CDR3 DNA reads TGTGCCAGCAGCCTCGAGGGATATGGTGAAGCTTTCTTT. It encodes CASSLEGYGEAFF.

This clonotype has at least ten counts. The rearrangement links TRBV29-1 to TRBJ1-2, with D unresolved. The germline CDR1 and CDR2 sequences are SQVTM and ANQGSEA. Deletions cut 6 bases from V and 4 bases from J, with 9 bases between. CDR3 length: 11 residues. The CDR3 here is CSVVAVYGYTF. The CDR3 nucleotides are TGCAGCGTGGTAGCGGTCTATGGCTACACCTTC.